This T cell receptor beta chain was identified during a study of cytomegalovirus exposure and HLA in healthy donors. The PCR was carried out with 60 Vbeta primers and 13 Jbeta primers. TCRdb's table, derived via immunoSEQ multiplex PCR, lists solely in-frame clones and lacks some. Found here are around 92,000 clones, roughly 79% of them singletons; the top ten hold 3%. The sequencing input was PBMCs. The sequence was collected from a female donor in good health and CMV-seropositive.

The CDR3 here is CASIGSRYQPQHF. CDR3 DNA sequence: TGTGCCAGCATCGGGAGCCGGTATCAGCCCCAGCATTTT. The V call is TRBV6-1, the J call TRBJ1-5; D gene uncertain. V was cut by 7 bases and J by 5 bases, with 12 bases left in between. There are 13 residues in the CDR3. Germline CDR1 reads MNHNS; CDR2 reads SASEGT.